Presented here are 17 T cell receptor beta chains from one specimen sequenced in a study of T cells in narcolepsy. Sequencing was performed with immunoSEQ multiplex PCR; in TCRdb, only in-frame clones are kept and a portion is missing. The sample lists about 3,400 clones, around 62% occurring once. Material for sequencing was CD45RA- memory CD8+ T cells from PBMCs. Receptors originate from a human donor with narcolepsy.

As for this clone: Compared with germline, one end of the junction differs, possibly owing to a read error. The chain employs TRBV6-6 and TRBJ1-1; D remains ambiguous. This CDR3 spans 16 amino acids. Germline V gives CDR1 MNHNY, CDR2 SVGAGI (reference sequence). This CDR3 is CAGSPGPQRFTAEAFF. Here the CDR3 DNA reads TGTGCCGGCAGTCCCGGGCCCCAGAGGTTTACGGCTGAAGCTTTCTTT.

This rearrangement joins TRBV27 to TRBJ1-2; no reliable D call. Germline V lookup: CDR1 MNHEY, CDR2 SMNVEV (reference sequence). The CDR3 is made up of 13 amino acids. With 8 bases removed from V and 4 bases from J, the gap between germline ends came to 14 bases. The CDR3 protein is CASAPARTYGYTF. CDR3 sequence (DNA): TGTGCCAGCGCCCCCGCCAGGACCTATGGCTACACCTTC.

The chain uses TRBV5-1 and TRBJ2-1; D call uncertain. In germline, CDR1 is SGHRS, CDR2 YFSETQ. This CDR3 is built from 15 residues. V lost 0 bases and J lost 4, with 11 bases in between. The CDR3 DNA reads as TGCGCCAGCAGCTTGGAGGTCGACCCGTACAATGAGCAGTTCTTC. The encoded protein is CASSLEVDPYNEQFF.

This clone is labeled as medium-sized. This chain connects TRBV5-1 to TRBJ1-6, with a weak D call TRBD1 (5 bases). V was cut by 0 bases and J by 9 bases, with 7 bases left in between. CDR3 length equals 13 residues. The germline V gene encodes CDR1 SGHRS and CDR2 YFSETQ. DNA of the CDR3: TGCGCCAGCAGCTTGGGGGACGGTTCACCCCTCCACTTT. As protein: CASSLGDGSPLHF.

The V gene is TRBV2, the J gene TRBJ2-7; 7 nucleotides agree with TRBD2. In germline, CDR1 is SNHLY, CDR2 FYNNEI. CDR3 length: 14 residues. V trimming: 1 base; J trimming: 5 bases; junction bases outside the gene matches: 5. The CDR3 coding sequence is TGTGCCAGCAGTGAAGGGGGGGGTAACAACGAGCAGTACTTC. Translated, it gives CASSEGGGNNEQYF.

The chain recombines TRBV9 with TRBJ2-3; 11 bases agree with TRBD2. Germline assignment: CDR1 SGDLS and CDR2 YYNGEE. Trimming took 3 bases from V and 1 from J; bases not matched to a gene: 10. The CDR3 totals 18 residues. As DNA, the CDR3 is TGTGCCAGCAGCGCTCTAGCGGGGGGAGTTTCGGGCACAGATACGCAGTATTTT. Amino acids: CASSALAGGVSGTDTQYF.

V and J are TRBV4-2 and TRBJ1-1; D perhaps matches TRBD1 (6 bases). The germline CDR1 and CDR2 sequences are LGHNA and YNFKEQ. V lost 5 bases and J 1 base, leaving 11 bases between the germline ends. CDR3 size: 14 residues. The CDR3 loop is CASSLAGANTEAFF. DNA for the CDR3: TGTGCCAGCAGCTTAGCGGGGGCGAACACTGAAGCTTTCTTT.

This chain connects TRBV27 to TRBJ2-1; D is unresolved. The CDR3 runs to 13 residues. Between the trimmed V and J ends, which lost 6 bases and 8 bases, there was a span of 14 bases. CDR1 and CDR2 (germline): MNHEY, SMNVEV (reference sequence). Written as DNA, the CDR3 is TGTGCCAGCAGACCTACAGCGACCGATGAGCAGTTCTTC. Residues: CASRPTATDEQFF.

V is TRBV4-3 and J is TRBJ1-5, with a tentative D call TRBD1 (5 bases). CDR3 size: 13 residues. Germline-derived CDR1 and CDR2 are LGHNA and YSLEER. V lost 4 bases, J lost 7 bases, and 11 bases lay in between. This CDR3 reads CASSPGARQPQHF. As DNA, the CDR3 is TGCGCCAGCAGCCCCGGGGCTAGACAGCCCCAGCATTTT.

This chain connects TRBV7-2 to TRBJ2-7; 9 bases match TRBD2. CDR3 length: 14 residues. V dropped 2 bases and J dropped 2; count of bases not matched to a gene: 1. CDR1 is SGHTA and CDR2 is FQGNSA in the germline V gene. CDR3 DNA: TGTGCCAGCAGCTTACTAGCGGGGACCTACGAGCAGTACTTC. Amino acids: CASSLLAGTYEQYF. Full variable domain (missing parts from reference TRBV7-2 and TRBJ2-7): GAGVSQSPSNKVTEKGKDVELRCDPISGHTALYWYRQSLGQGLEFLIYFQGNSAPDKSGLPSDRFSAERTGGSVSTLTIQRTQQEDSAVYLCASSLLAGTYEQYFGPGTRLTVT.

This chain connects TRBV6-1 to TRBJ2-7; D call uncertain. V was cut by 2 bases and J by 0 bases, with 11 bases left in between. Germline CDR1 MNHNS, CDR2 SASEGT. The CDR3 length is 15 residues. CDR3 DNA: TGTGCCAGCAGTGAAAGCCCGGTAAGCTCCTACGAGCAGTACTTC. It yields the protein CASSESPVSSYEQYF.

This rearrangement joins TRBV29-1 to TRBJ1-1; D gene uncertain. Between the trimmed V and J ends, which lost 0 bases and 7 bases, there was a span of 6 bases. The CDR3 covers 11 residues. From germline, CDR1 is SQVTM and CDR2 ANQGSEA. Here the CDR3 DNA reads TGCAGCGTTGAAGATTCGGGTGAAGCTTTCTTT. Its translation: CSVEDSGEAFF.

This sequence joins TRBV12-5 and TRBJ2-7, with a possible D match to TRBD1 (6 bases). Germline-derived CDR1 and CDR2 are LGHNT and FRNRAP. The CDR3 is 16 residues long. The V end was cut by 5 bases, the J end by 6 bases, with 23 bases between. CDR3 loop: CASGPKPQGPFGEQYF. CDR3 nucleotide sequence: TGTGCTAGTGGTCCAAAACCGCAGGGGCCCTTTGGCGAGCAGTACTTC.

The chain is built from TRBV5-4 and TRBJ2-1; TRBD1 agrees at 10 bases. CDR1 and CDR2 (germline): SGHNT, YYREEE (reference sequence). J was trimmed by 9 bases and V by 4 bases; bases with no gene match: 13. The CDR3 runs 16 residues. The CDR3 DNA reads TGTGCCAGCAGCATTAACCCCCGGGACAGGGGTCGTGAGCAGTTCTTC. Translated: CASSINPRDRGREQFF.

This chain uses TRBV7-6 with TRBJ2-2; D is perhaps TRBD1 or TRBD2 (6 bases each). This CDR3 comprises 16 residues. The germline V gene has CDR1 SGHVS and CDR2 FNYEAQ. V lost 4 bases and J 7 bases, leaving 19 bases between the germline ends. In DNA, the CDR3 is TGTGCCAGCAGCTCCTTGCTTCGGCGGGACATCGGGGAGCTGTTTTTT. It translates to CASSSLLRRDIGELFF.

This sequence joins TRBV30 and TRBJ1-1; 12 bases are shared with TRBD1. In germline, CDR1 is GTSNPN, CDR2 SVGIG (reference sequence). V lost 1 base, J lost 6 bases, and 3 bases stayed unmatched. The CDR3 extends over 14 amino acids. CDR3 in amino acids: CAWSGDRGQAEAFF. The CDR3 DNA is TGTGCCTGGAGTGGGGACAGGGGGCAAGCTGAAGCTTTCTTT.

The table lists this clone with a count of one. The chain carries TRBV30 and TRBJ2-7; D ambiguous. The CDR3 sequence is 11 residues long. Germline V CDR1 and CDR2: GTSNPN, SVGIG (reference sequence). V shed 3 bases and J shed 6 bases, with 9 bases lying between them. The CDR3 sequence is CAWRVNSEQYF. DNA of the CDR3: TGTGCCTGGAGAGTTAACAGCGAGCAGTACTTC.